The next 25 T cell receptor beta chains were all read from a single sample in a study of blood T cell repertoires in COVID-19. The data were produced by immunoSEQ multiplex PCR, yet TCRdb's version contains in-frame clones alone and is incomplete. The table lists tens of thousands of clones, 70% to 90% of them singletons. The sequenced sample was peripheral blood. The receptors here all came from a woman aged 70 to 79 with acute or convalescent COVID-19.

The V and J genes are TRBV7-9 and TRBJ1-2, with TRBD1 as a possible D gene (6 bases). The germline V gene has CDR1 SEHNR and CDR2 FQNEAQ (reference sequence). CDR3 size: 16 residues. Trimming took off 2 bases at V and 6 bases at J, with 19 bases between the two ends. Here the CDR3 DNA reads TGTGCCAGCAGCTTAAAACGTGGCAGGGGTAGTGATGGCTACACCTTC. This encodes CASSLKRGRGSDGYTF.

The chain uses TRBV18 and TRBJ2-6, with D possibly matching TRBD1 (6 bases). Germline V gene sequence: CDR1 KGHSH, CDR2 LQKENI. V lost 1 base to trimming and J lost 1 base, with 17 bases between them. CDR3 length: 19 residues. The CDR3 nucleotides are TGTGCCAGCTCACCACATGCGCGGACAGAACCTTCTGGGGCCAACGTCCTGACTTTC. Protein product: CASSPHARTEPSGANVLTF.

In its sample, this clone was seen once. This chain joins TRBV28 and TRBJ2-7; tentatively, D is TRBD2 (5 bases). CDR1 is MDHEN, CDR2 SYDVKM, per germline. This CDR3 is built from 14 residues. Trimming pared 3 bases from V and 2 bases from J, leaving 11 bases between. The CDR3 protein is CASSLPLATYEQYF. The CDR3 bases are TGTGCCAGCAGTTTGCCGCTAGCTACCTACGAGCAGTACTTC. Supplemented by reference TRBV28 and TRBJ2-7, the full variable domain reads DVKVTQSSRYLVKRTGEKVFLECVQDMDHENMFWYRQDPGLGLRLIYFSYDVKMKEKGDIPEGYSVSREKKERFSLILESASTNQTSMYLCASSLPLATYEQYFGPGTRLTVT.

The chain has TRBV4-1 and TRBJ2-7; D is perhaps TRBD2 (5 bases). This CDR3 comprises 15 residues. In germline, CDR1 is MGHRA, CDR2 YSYEKL. V was cut by 1 base and J by 2 bases, with 12 bases left in between. DNA of the CDR3: TGCGCCAGCAGCCAAGGGGTCCCGGGAACCTACGAGCAGTACTTC. This codes for CASSQGVPGTYEQYF.

The V gene is TRBV7-2, the J gene TRBJ2-7; D is unclear. CDR1 and CDR2 (germline): SGHTA, FQGNSA. CDR3 length: 14 amino acids. Trimming pared 1 base from V and 3 bases from J, leaving 10 bases between. CDR3 nucleotides: TGTGCCAGCAGCTTAGGTGGGCTTGTCTACGAGCAGTACTTC. Its translation is CASSLGGLVYEQYF. The complete variable domain, with remaining parts taken from reference TRBV7-2 and TRBJ2-7, reads GAGVSQSPSNKVTEKGKDVELRCDPISGHTALYWYRQSLGQGLEFLIYFQGNSAPDKSGLPSDRFSAERTGGSVSTLTIQRTQQEDSAVYLCASSLGGLVYEQYFGPGTRLTVT.

The chain employs TRBV12-3 or TRBV12-4 and TRBJ1-1; unclear D gene. Deletions cut 8 bases from V and 5 bases from J, with 12 bases between. This CDR3 comprises 12 residues. CDR3 sequence (DNA): TGTGCCAGCCGACCCTGGGAGACTGAAGCTTTCTTT. Translation gives CASRPWETEAFF.

The genes are TRBV2 and TRBJ2-1; 14 positions match TRBD2. The CDR3 is 17 residues long. The germline CDR1 and CDR2 sequences are SNHLY and FYNNEI. V lost 7 bases, J lost 7 bases, and 12 bases stayed unmatched. CDR3 residues: CASTGTSGSSVRNEQFF. CDR3 sequence (DNA): TGTGCCAGCACTGGGACTAGCGGGAGTTCGGTGAGGAATGAGCAGTTCTTC.

This chain connects TRBV7-8 to TRBJ1-6; 7 nucleotides line up with TRBD1. This CDR3 has 13 residues. Per the germline V gene, CDR1 is SGHVS and CDR2 is FQNEAQ. V lost 0 bases to trimming and J lost 15 bases; unmatched junction nucleotides: 5. The CDR3 loop is CASSLAPGTDLHF. As DNA, the CDR3 is TGTGCCAGCAGCTTAGCGCCCGGGACAGACCTCCACTTT.

The CDR3 DNA reads as TGTGCCAGCAGCCAAGATATTGGGGGCTGGGACACTGAAGCTTTCTTT. Translating gives CASSQDIGGWDTEAFF. V is TRBV14 and J is TRBJ1-1, with a weak D call TRBD1 (6 bases). CDR1 and CDR2 (germline): SGHDN, FVKESK. This CDR3 comprises 16 residues. Trimming removed 0 bases at V and 3 bases at J, with 14 bases between.

V gene TRBV10-3 combines with J gene TRBJ1-5; 10 bases match TRBD1. V was clipped by 9 bases and J by 2 bases; unmatched bases: 10. Looked up from germline, CDR1 is ENHRY and CDR2 is SYGVKD. The CDR3 has 16 amino acids. The CDR3 DNA reads TGTGCCATTGGGAGTAAGACAGGGGGCGGCAATCAGCCCCAGCATTTT. Its translation: CAIGSKTGGGNQPQHF.

J is TRBJ2-7 and V is TRBV30; TRBD1 agrees at 7 bases. This CDR3 has 12 amino acids. Germline CDR1 is GTSNPN and CDR2 is SVGIG (reference sequence). The junction had 6 bases not matched to a gene; V was cut back by 5 bases and J by 5 bases. This CDR3 is CAWQGERNEQYF. Here the CDR3 DNA reads TGTGCCTGGCAGGGGGAAAGGAACGAGCAGTACTTC.

This chain links TRBV2 with TRBJ2-1; 8 bases line up with TRBD2. This CDR3 is 15 amino acids long. J gave up 4 bases and V 5 bases, and 7 bases lay outside the gene matches. Germline V gene sequence: CDR1 SNHLY, CDR2 FYNNEI. CDR3 in DNA: TGTGCCAGCAGTAGATCGGGAGGGCGTTACAATGAGCAGTTCTTC. Residues: CASSRSGGRYNEQFF.

The chain joins TRBV10-3 to TRBJ2-7; possibly TRBD1 for D (5 bases). V was pared by 4 bases and J by 5 bases, with 15 bases between. CDR1 and CDR2 from the germline V gene are ENHRY and SYGVKD. This CDR3 is 14 amino acids long. This CDR3 is CAISGPKGNNEQYF. The CDR3 DNA reads as TGTGCCATCAGTGGACCTAAGGGGAACAACGAGCAGTACTTC.

V gene TRBV9 combines with J gene TRBJ2-7; 8 bases align to TRBD1. The CDR3 length is 15 residues. The germline gives CDR1 SGDLS, CDR2 YYNGEE. The junction had 10 bases not matched to a gene; V was cut back by 3 bases and J by 5 bases. The CDR3 DNA reads as TGTGCCAGCAGCGCGAGTCAGGGGGCGTGGAACGAGCAGTACTTC. Its translation is CASSASQGAWNEQYF.

This clone occurred once. The chain joins TRBV3-1 (or the pseudogene TRBV3-2) to TRBJ2-7; TRBD2 is a possible D gene (5 bases). The germline V gene encodes CDR1 LGHDT and CDR2 YNNKEL (reference sequence). V shed 3 bases and J shed 0 bases, with 12 bases lying between them. This CDR3 is built from 15 residues. The CDR3 DNA sequence: TGTGCCAGCAGCCAGTCGCGGGCGAGCTCCTACGAGCAGTACTTC. Translating gives CASSQSRASSYEQYF.

The V and J genes are TRBV11-2 and TRBJ1-4; D ambiguous. Deletions cut 3 bases from V and 4 bases from J, with 15 bases between. The CDR3 totals 16 residues. Germline CDR1 SGHAT, CDR2 FQNNGV. The CDR3 reads CASSFGLGPDNEKLFF. The DNA for the CDR3 is TGTGCCAGCAGCTTCGGGTTGGGTCCAGATAATGAAAAACTGTTTTTT.

This chain joins TRBV9 and TRBJ2-7; the match to TRBD1 covers 7 bases. The CDR3 consists of 13 residues. V was clipped by 4 bases and J by 4 bases; unmatched bases: 5. Germline assignment: CDR1 SGDLS and CDR2 YYNGEE. CDR3 in DNA: TGTGCCAGCAGCCAGGGGGAGATTTACGAGCAGTACTTC. Translation gives CASSQGEIYEQYF.

This clone occurred once. V and J are TRBV2 and TRBJ2-5, with a tentative D call TRBD1 (5 bases). The CDR3 has 14 residues. The germline V and J ends were trimmed by 3 bases and 0 bases, with 8 bases remaining between them. Germline CDR1 reads SNHLY; CDR2 reads FYNNEI. The CDR3 protein is CASSDPRDQETQYF. CDR3 nucleotides: TGTGCCAGCAGTGATCCCAGGGACCAAGAGACCCAGTACTTC.

V gene TRBV4-1 combines with J gene TRBJ1-2; TRBD1 is a possible D gene (6 bases). This CDR3 comprises 13 residues. Trimming cost V 1 base and J 5 bases, with 8 bases left between them. CDR1 and CDR2 from the germline V gene are MGHRA and YSYEKL. The CDR3 DNA reads TGCGCCAGCAGCCAAGGGACAGCTTATGGCTACACCTTC. Translation gives CASSQGTAYGYTF.

The rearrangement joins TRBV2 to TRBJ1-5; 8 nucleotides match TRBD1. From germline, CDR1 is SNHLY and CDR2 FYNNEI. The CDR3 has 17 amino acids. V lost 3 bases to trimming and J lost 4 bases; unmatched junction nucleotides: 11. CDR3 residues: CASSDITGGGRNQPQHF. The CDR3 DNA follows: TGTGCCAGCAGTGATATAACAGGGGGGGGACGTAATCAGCCCCAGCATTTT.

This chain links TRBV7-6 with TRBJ2-5; 8 bases are shared with TRBD2. CDR3 length: 14 amino acids. From germline, CDR1 is SGHVS and CDR2 FNYEAQ. V shed 3 bases, J shed 1 base, and the junction held 1 base outside the gene matches. DNA of the CDR3: TGTGCCAGCAGCTTGGCGGGGGGCCAAGAGACCCAGTACTTC. This sequence encodes CASSLAGGQETQYF.

In this sample, this clone turned up once. This chain connects TRBV28 to TRBJ2-7; 9 bases fit TRBD2. The length of the CDR3 is 14 residues. The germline V gene has CDR1 MDHEN and CDR2 SYDVKM. With V trimmed by 10 bases and J by 0 bases, 7 bases remained unmatched. CDR3 sequence reads: CATQISGSSYEQYF. Written as DNA, the CDR3 is TGTGCCACGCAGATTAGCGGGAGCTCCTACGAGCAGTACTTC.

The chain joins TRBV5-4 to TRBJ2-3, with 9 nucleotides matching TRBD2. The CDR3 runs 18 residues. V lost 1 base and J lost 1; bases outside the gene matches: 10. Germline loops: CDR1 SGHNT, CDR2 YYREEE (reference sequence). The CDR3 sequence: CASSLRAGGPSGTDTQYF. The CDR3 DNA sequence: TGTGCCAGCAGCTTGCGAGCGGGGGGCCCCTCCGGCACAGATACGCAGTATTTT. Looking up the rest from reference TRBV5-4 and TRBJ2-3 gives the full variable domain: ETGVTQSPTHLIKTRGQQVTLRCSSQSGHNTVSWYQQALGQGPQFIFQYYREEENGRGNFPPRFSGLQFPNYSSELNVNALELDDSALYLCASSLRAGGPSGTDTQYFGPGTRLTVL.

V usage is TRBV28 and J usage is TRBJ2-1; D might be TRBD1 (6 bases). Germline V gives CDR1 MDHEN, CDR2 SYDVKM. This CDR3 is built from 12 residues. Between the trimmed V and J ends, which lost 2 bases and 7 bases, there was a span of 6 bases. In DNA form, the CDR3 reads TGTGCCAGCAGTTTAGGACAGAATGAGCAGTTCTTC. Its protein is CASSLGQNEQFF. Full variable domain (rest looked up from reference TRBV28 and TRBJ2-1): DVKVTQSSRYLVKRTGEKVFLECVQDMDHENMFWYRQDPGLGLRLIYFSYDVKMKEKGDIPEGYSVSREKKERFSLILESASTNQTSMYLCASSLGQNEQFFGPGTRLTVL.

This chain joins TRBV6-5 and TRBJ1-4; TRBD1 matches 12 bases. From germline, CDR1 is MNHEY and CDR2 SVGAGI. Germline trimming cut 8 bases from V and 7 bases from J; bases unmatched to any gene: 2. The CDR3 length is 13 residues. DNA for the CDR3: TGTGCCAGCCGGGGACAGGGGGCTGAAAAACTGTTTTTT. This sequence encodes CASRGQGAEKLFF.